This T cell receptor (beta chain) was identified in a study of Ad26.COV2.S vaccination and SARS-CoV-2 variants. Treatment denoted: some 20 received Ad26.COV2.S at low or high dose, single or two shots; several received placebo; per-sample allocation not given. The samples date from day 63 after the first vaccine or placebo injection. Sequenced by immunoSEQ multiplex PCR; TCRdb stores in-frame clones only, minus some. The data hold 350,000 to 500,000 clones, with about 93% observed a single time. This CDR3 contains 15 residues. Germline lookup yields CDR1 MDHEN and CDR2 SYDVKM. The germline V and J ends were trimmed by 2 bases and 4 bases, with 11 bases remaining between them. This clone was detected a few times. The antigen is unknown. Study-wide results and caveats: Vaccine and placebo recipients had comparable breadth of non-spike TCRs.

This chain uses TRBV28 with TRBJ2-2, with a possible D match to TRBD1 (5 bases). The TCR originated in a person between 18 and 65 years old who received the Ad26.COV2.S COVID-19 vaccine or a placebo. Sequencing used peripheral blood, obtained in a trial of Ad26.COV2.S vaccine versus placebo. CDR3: CASSLARAGTGELFF. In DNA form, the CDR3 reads TGTGCCAGCAGTTTAGCCAGGGCCGGCACCGGGGAGCTGTTTTTT.